The 8 T cell receptor beta chains reported below all come from one sample, sequenced in a study of blood T cell repertoires in COVID-19. Assay: immunoSEQ multiplex PCR; the TCRdb copy retains only in-frame clones and omits some. Of about 150,000 clones in the sample, more than 80% were seen once. The source material was peripheral blood. These receptors were taken from a man younger than 35 with COVID-19, enrolled during active disease.

A note on this clone: Other DNA variants within this sample encode the same CDR3. V and J are TRBV28 and TRBJ1-1, with a weak D call TRBD1 (6 bases). CDR3 length: 15 residues. The ends were cut back, 4 bases at V and 0 bases at J, with 12 bases in the middle. Germline-derived CDR1 and CDR2 are MDHEN and SYDVKM. The CDR3 DNA follows: TGTGCCAGCAGTTACCCGGGACAACTGAACACTGAAGCTTTCTTT. Translating it yields CASSYPGQLNTEAFF.

Comment on this clone: Different DNA sequences within this sample yield the same CDR3. This chain connects TRBV30 to TRBJ2-5, with D possibly TRBD1 on 5 matching bases. Germline CDR1 GTSNPN, CDR2 SVGIG (reference sequence). The CDR3 totals 13 residues. Trimming took 0 bases from V and 5 from J, leaving 10 bases between them. CDR3 amino acids: CAWSVAGYETQYF. The CDR3 nucleotides are TGTGCCTGGAGTGTGGCAGGGTATGAGACCCAGTACTTC. Using reference TRBV30 and TRBJ2-5 for the parts outside the CDR3, the full variable domain is SQTIHQWPATLVQPVGSPLSLECTVEGTSNPNLYWYRQAAGRGLQLLFYSVGIGQISSEVPQNLSASRPQDRQFILSSKKLLLSDSGFYLCAWSVAGYETQYFGPGTRLLVL.

V and J are TRBV11-2 and TRBJ2-7; 11 nucleotides match TRBD1. Germline values: CDR1 SGHAT, CDR2 FQNNGV. There are 14 residues in the CDR3. V gave up 5 bases and J gave up 3 bases; unmatched junction bases: 3. As DNA, the CDR3 is TGTGCCAGCAGCGAGGGGACAGGGGGCTACGAGCAGTACTTC. Encoded protein: CASSEGTGGYEQYF. The entire variable domain, with the rest obtained from reference TRBV11-2 and TRBJ2-7, is as follows: EAGVAQSPRYKIIEKRQSVAFWCNPISGHATLYWYQQILGQGPKLLIQFQNNGVVDDSQLPKDRFSAERLKGVDSTLKIQPAKLEDSAVYLCASSEGTGGYEQYFGPGTRLTVT.

The rearrangement joins TRBV7-8 to TRBJ1-5, with TRBD1 matching 7 bases. Germline V lookup: CDR1 SGHVS, CDR2 FQNEAQ. J lost 0 bases, V lost 5 bases, and 4 bases had no gene match. The CDR3 is 15 amino acids. The DNA of the CDR3 is TGTGCCAGCAGCCTCGGGACAGATAGCAATCAGCCCCAGCATTTT. Its protein is CASSLGTDSNQPQHF.

The gene calls are TRBV7-9 and TRBJ2-3; D possibly corresponds to TRBD2 (5 bases). This CDR3 region has 14 residues. Germline values: CDR1 SEHNR, CDR2 FQNEAQ (reference sequence). V lost 3 bases, J lost 0 bases, and 7 bases lay in between. CDR3 in amino acids: CASSLTTSTDTQYF. CDR3 in DNA: TGTGCCAGCAGCTTGACTACTAGCACAGATACGCAGTATTTT.

Written as DNA, the CDR3 is TGTGCCAGTAGTATGGAGGGACGACGGCTCAATCAGCCCCAGCATTTT. Its protein is CASSMEGRRLNQPQHF. The chain couples TRBV19 to TRBJ1-5; D is possibly TRBD1 (5 bases). Germline CDR1 is LNHDA and CDR2 is SQIVND (reference sequence). This CDR3 spans 16 amino acids. V lost 3 bases to trimming and J lost 3 bases, with 15 bases between them.

The chain is built from TRBV10-3 and TRBJ2-7; TRBD1 aligns across 8 bases. The CDR3 is 14 amino acids. Germline V gene lookup returns CDR1 ENHRY and CDR2 SYGVKD. V shed 8 bases and J 1 base; nucleotides not matched to a gene: 7. The CDR3 sequence: CAIQTGEESYEQYF. The CDR3 DNA reads TGTGCCATCCAGACAGGGGAGGAGTCCTACGAGCAGTACTTC.

This clone was seen a single time. The J gene is TRBJ2-1, the V gene TRBV30; weak D call: TRBD2 (6 bases). Germline loops: CDR1 GTSNPN, CDR2 SVGIG (reference sequence). CDR3 length: 15 amino acids. Trimming cost V 0 bases and J 8 bases, with 17 bases left between them. The CDR3 nucleotides are TGTGCCTGGAGTGTACGTGAGCGGGCTTGGGATGAGCAGTTCTTC. It codes for CAWSVRERAWDEQFF.